These T cell receptor beta chains were read from a single sample in a study of identifying expanded T cells in peripheral blood. The protocol was immunoSEQ multiplex PCR, while the TCRdb copy is restricted to in-frame clones and leaves out a portion. The sample consists of under 70,000 clones, about 90% of them appearing once. Sequencing used blood. The receptor set was obtained from a person aged 18 to 75 in good health. Both conserved end residues are part of each CDR3. The order of the fields is J gene, V gene, clone size, D gene, CDR3 protein, CDR3 DNA. The D gene is left open where the match is weak. Clone size is shown for a subset of rows, as once, few, many or a class of expanded clone.

j_call: TRBJ2-5; v_call: TRBV7-3; clone_size: .; d_call: .; cdr3_aa: CASSPNGRQETQYF; cdr3_nt: TGTGCCAGCAGCCCCAACGGACGGCAAGAGACCCAGTACTTC
j_call: TRBJ2-7; v_call: TRBV5-1; clone_size: .; d_call: .; cdr3_aa: CASSLDRTYEQYF; cdr3_nt: TGCGCCAGCAGCTTAGACAGAACCTACGAGCAGTACTTC
j_call: TRBJ2-1; v_call: TRBV7-3; clone_size: once; d_call: .; cdr3_aa: CASSLGTNGAEQFF; cdr3_nt: TGTGCCAGCAGCTTAGGGACGAACGGGGCTGAGCAGTTCTTC
j_call: TRBJ2-5; v_call: TRBV30; clone_size: .; d_call: TRBD1; cdr3_aa: CAWSLVTGGKETQYF; cdr3_nt: TGTGCCTGGAGTCTAGTTACAGGGGGCAAAGAGACCCAGTACTTC
j_call: TRBJ2-7; v_call: TRBV9; clone_size: .; d_call: TRBD1; cdr3_aa: CASSVGVDRGYEQYF; cdr3_nt: TGTGCCAGCAGCGTAGGGGTGGACAGGGGGTACGAGCAGTACTTC
j_call: TRBJ1-1; v_call: TRBV28; clone_size: .; d_call: .; cdr3_aa: CASSFSRANTEAFF; cdr3_nt: TGTGCCAGCAGTTTTTCGCGGGCGAACACTGAAGCTTTCTTT
j_call: TRBJ2-7; v_call: TRBV27; clone_size: .; d_call: .; cdr3_aa: CASSASAGTRYEQYF; cdr3_nt: TGTGCCAGCAGCGCCTCCGCCGGGACTCGCTACGAGCAGTACTTC
j_call: TRBJ2-2; v_call: TRBV28; clone_size: .; d_call: .; cdr3_aa: CASSLMTGELFF; cdr3_nt: TGTGCCAGCAGTTTAATGACCGGGGAGCTGTTTTTT
j_call: TRBJ1-5; v_call: TRBV19; clone_size: .; d_call: .; cdr3_aa: CASSIKRNQPQHF; cdr3_nt: TGTGCCAGTAGTATAAAACGCAATCAGCCCCAGCATTTT
j_call: TRBJ2-1; v_call: TRBV7-9; clone_size: .; d_call: TRBD2; cdr3_aa: CASSLVTGGPNEQFF; cdr3_nt: TGTGCCAGCAGCTTAGTCACGGGAGGGCCGAATGAGCAGTTCTTC